The rows below give T cell receptor beta chains drawn from one sample of a study of CD8+CD57+ T cells in acquired aplastic anemia. One entry per CDR3 protein, called by TCRdb with MiXCR from the reads. Of under 200,000 distinct CDR3 sequences in the sample, roughly 48% were seen once. Sequencing was carried out using sorted CD4+, CD8+, or CD8+CD57+ T cells (not recorded which) from PBMCs. The receptors shown here come from a human donor with aplastic anemia. Both conserved end residues are part of each CDR3. Each record gives: J gene, D gene, V gene, CDR3 length, clone size, CDR3 protein, CDR3 DNA. A D gene is named only where the DNA matches it firmly. Expanded clones are given a class, and other clones once, few, many or no size at all.

TRBJ2-7 | . | TRBV9 | 14 | . | CAGSVVGRGYEQYF | TGTGCCGGCAGCGTAGTCGGCAGGGGCTACGAGCAGTACTTC
TRBJ2-3 | . | TRBV9 | 17 | few | CASSPNPGLLEGDTQYF | TGTGCCAGCAGCCCCAACCCCGGCCTCTTAGAGGGAGATACGCAGTATTTT
TRBJ2-1 | . | TRBV12-3/TRBV12-4 | 11 | many | CASSLLLEQFF | TGTGCCAGCAGTCTCCTACTTGAGCAGTTCTTC
TRBJ2-1 | TRBD2 | TRBV20-1 | 14 | many | CSAAPLADYNEQFF | TGCAGTGCTGCCCCCCTAGCGGACTACAATGAGCAGTTCTTC
TRBJ1-1 | . | TRBV7-3 | 15 | many | CASSPSDLGRAEAFF | TGTGCCAGCAGCCCGTCGGACCTTGGAAGGGCTGAAGCTTTCTTT
TRBJ2-1 | . | TRBV19 | 12 | many | CASSARWAAQFF | TGTGCCAGTAGTGCGCGATGGGCAGCGCAGTTCTTC
TRBJ2-7 | . | TRBV15 | 14 | . | CATSIPGQGYEQYF | TGTGCCACCAGCATCCCGGGACAAGGATACGAGCAGTACTTC
TRBJ1-1 | TRBD1 | TRBV29-1 | 14 | . | CSVEGTGGRTEAFF | TGCAGCGTTGAGGGGACAGGGGGGAGGACTGAAGCTTTCTTT
TRBJ2-3 | TRBD2 | TRBV9 | 16 | many | CASSAQSAGGTDTQYF | TGTGCCAGCAGCGCCCAGTCTGCGGGGGGCACAGATACGCAGTATTTT
TRBJ1-5 | TRBD1 | TRBV6-4 | 13 | . | CASSADRDQPQHF | TGTGCCAGCAGTGCCGACAGGGACCAGCCCCAGCATTTT
TRBJ2-7 | TRBD2 | TRBV20-1 | 15 | . | CSARDTSGSSYEQYF | TGCAGTGCTAGAGATACGAGCGGGAGCTCCTACGAGCAGTACTTC
TRBJ2-6 | TRBD1 | TRBV18 | 17 | few | CASSKLTGGSGANVLTF | TGTGCCAGCTCAAAGTTAACAGGGGGCTCTGGGGCCAACGTCCTGACTTTC
TRBJ2-7 | . | TRBV29-1 | 11 | few | CSGLAGYEQYF | TGCAGCGGGTTAGCAGGCTACGAGCAGTACTTC
TRBJ1-2 | . | TRBV20-1 | 18 | once | CSARPSGGPRQINYGYTF | TGCAGTGCTAGACCCTCGGGGGGGCCTCGCCAAATTAACTATGGCTACACCTTC
TRBJ1-4 | TRBD1 | TRBV5-1 | 16 | few | CASSLPPGQKNEKLFF | TGCGCCAGCAGCTTGCCACCGGGACAGAAAAATGAAAAACTGTTTTTT
TRBJ2-1 | TRBD1 | TRBV12-3/TRBV12-4 | 15 | many | CASSLAGTGRDEQFF | TGTGCCAGCAGTTTAGCGGGGACAGGGAGGGATGAGCAGTTCTTC
TRBJ2-5 | TRBD2 | TRBV24-1 | 16 | . | CATSDPTSVGAETQYF | TGTGCCACCAGTGATCCGACTAGCGTTGGGGCAGAGACCCAGTACTTC
TRBJ2-1 | . | TRBV19 | 16 | many | CASSPQGQISYNEQFF | TGTGCCAGTAGTCCCCAGGGACAAATCTCCTACAATGAGCAGTTCTTC
TRBJ2-3 | . | TRBV15 | 13 | many | CATSLDITDTQYF | TGTGCCACCAGCCTTGACATCACAGATACGCAGTATTTT
TRBJ2-5 | TRBD2 | TRBV5-1 | 18 | many | CASSLLAGGPRGQETQYF | TGCGCCAGCTCCTTACTAGCGGGAGGGCCTAGAGGGCAAGAGACCCAGTACTTC
TRBJ2-5 | TRBD2 | TRBV19 | 15 | . | CASSLGAGVGETQYF | TGTGCCAGTAGTTTGGGTGCGGGAGTGGGAGAGACCCAGTACTTC
TRBJ2-3 | . | TRBV11-1 | 16 | many | CASSLAVTASTDTQYF | TGTGCCAGCAGCTTAGCTGTAACGGCGAGCACAGATACGCAGTATTTT
TRBJ1-4 | . | TRBV4-1 | 18 | . | CASRGVLSLDSANEKLFF | TGCGCCAGCAGGGGGGTTTTGAGCCTAGACTCGGCTAATGAAAAACTGTTTTTT
TRBJ2-7 | TRBD1 | TRBV27 | 13 | few | CASRGQGTQREYF | TGTGCCAGCAGGGGACAGGGGACACAGAGGGAGTACTTC
TRBJ1-1 | . | TRBV5-8 | 15 | . | CASSLGGTVNTEAFF | TGTGCCAGCAGCTTGGGCGGGACGGTGAACACTGAAGCTTTCTTT
TRBJ1-1 | . | TRBV19 | 12 | . | CASRAADVEAFF | TGTGCCAGTAGAGCAGCGGACGTTGAAGCTTTCTTT
TRBJ2-3 | . | TRBV20-1 | 15 | . | CSARGVGANTDTQYF | TGCAGTGCTAGAGGAGTGGGGGCGAACACAGATACGCAGTATTTT